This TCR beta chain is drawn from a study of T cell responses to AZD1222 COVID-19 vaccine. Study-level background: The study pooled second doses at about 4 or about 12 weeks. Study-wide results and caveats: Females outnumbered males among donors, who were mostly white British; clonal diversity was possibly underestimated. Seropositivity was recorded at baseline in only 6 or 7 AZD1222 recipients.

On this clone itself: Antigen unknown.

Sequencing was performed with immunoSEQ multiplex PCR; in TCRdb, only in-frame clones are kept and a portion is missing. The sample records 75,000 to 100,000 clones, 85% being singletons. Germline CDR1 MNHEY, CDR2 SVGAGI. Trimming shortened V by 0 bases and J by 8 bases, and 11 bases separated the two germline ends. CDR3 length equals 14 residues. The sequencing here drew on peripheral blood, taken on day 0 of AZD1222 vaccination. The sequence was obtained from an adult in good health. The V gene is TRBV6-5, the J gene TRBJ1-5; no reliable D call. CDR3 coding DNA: TGTGCCAGCAGTTACTCGAGTACCGATGAGCCCCAGCATTTT. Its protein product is CASSYSSTDEPQHF.